One sample yielded the 8 T cell receptor beta chains listed below, sequenced in a study of preoperative IRX-2 immunotherapy in early breast cancer. Regarding treatment: preoperative locoregional IRX-2 cytokine immunotherapy. The table came from immunoSEQ multiplex PCR; TCRdb's copy has only in-frame clones and leaves some out. The sample shows roughly 45,000 clones, about 94% of them seen only once. The sequencing here drew on tumor tissue, taken after IRX-2 immunotherapy. The receptors shown here come from a human donor with breast cancer.

The chain employs TRBV1 and TRBJ2-5; whether TRBD1, the table's D call, matches the DNA was not checked. The J call may not be correct, given that the DNA end is closer to TRBJ2-7. TRBV1 is a known pseudogene. The CDR3 runs 16 residues. The CDR3 sequence: CTSSQQDRANYGEQYF. CDR3 sequence (DNA): TGCACCAGCAGCCAACAGGACAGGGCAAACTACGGCGAGCAGTACTTC.

The chain has TRBV11-2 and TRBJ2-5; possibly TRBD1 or TRBD2 for D (6 bases each). The CDR3 length is 15 residues. The V and J ends lost 3 bases and 4 bases respectively, with 15 bases between them. Per germline, CDR1 SGHAT and CDR2 FQNNGV. The CDR3 region has the DNA TGTGCCAGCAGCTTCAACCGAGGGGGAGGAGAGACCCAGTACTTC. Protein sequence: CASSFNRGGGETQYF.

This clone was seen a handful of times. The CDR3 spells CASGLPRGSSYNSPLHF. CDR3 DNA: TGTGCCAGCGGATTGCCCCGAGGGAGTTCCTATAATTCACCCCTCCACTTT. The V gene is TRBV28, the J gene TRBJ1-6, with no clear D. The CDR3 is 17 amino acids. Germline V CDR1 and CDR2: MDHEN, SYDVKM. Trimming pared 8 bases from V and 1 base from J, leaving 18 bases between.

The chain is built from TRBV5-4 and TRBJ2-5; TRBD1 might be the D (5 bases). Trimming removed 4 bases at V and 3 bases at J, with 16 bases between. The CDR3 loop spans 15 amino acids. CDR1 and CDR2 from the germline V gene are SGHNT and YYREEE (reference sequence). The CDR3: CASSSVGREEETQYF. The CDR3 DNA reads TGTGCCAGCAGCAGCGTGGGGCGTGAGGAAGAGACCCAGTACTTC.

The chain links TRBV2 to TRBJ1-2; the D gene is possibly TRBD1 (5 bases). The CDR3 is 11 amino acids. Looked up from germline, CDR1 is SNHLY and CDR2 is FYNNEI. Trimming took off 8 bases at V and 9 bases at J, with 13 bases between the two ends. In DNA, the CDR3 is TGTGCCAGCTATCGGACACCGAGCTACACCTTC. Encoded protein: CASYRTPSYTF.

This chain uses TRBV2 with TRBJ1-1; D possibly corresponds to TRBD1 (5 bases). Germline V gene data show CDR1 as SNHLY and CDR2 as FYNNEI. There are 13 residues in the CDR3. V lost 6 bases, J lost 1 base, and 9 bases lay in between. CDR3 protein: CASSKQENTEAFF. The CDR3 nucleotides are TGTGCCAGCAGCAAACAGGAGAACACTGAAGCTTTCTTT.

The CDR3 DNA sequence: TGTGCCAGCAGTTTCTCGGGGGAATGGACAGATACGCAGTATTTT. Its translation is CASSFSGEWTDTQYF. The chain carries TRBV28 and TRBJ2-3; tentative D call: TRBD2 (6 bases). Germline V gives CDR1 MDHEN, CDR2 SYDVKM. The CDR3 length is 15 residues. V lost 3 bases to trimming and J lost 3 bases, with 13 bases between them.

The V and J genes are TRBV6-1 and TRBJ1-4; D is possibly TRBD1 (5 bases). The CDR3 length is 13 residues. Germline CDR1 MNHNS, CDR2 SASEGT. The V gene lost 6 bases and the J gene lost 0 bases, with 5 bases spanning the gap. CDR3 in DNA: TGTGCCAGCAGGACAGCAACTAATGAAAAACTGTTTTTT. Protein product: CASRTATNEKLFF.